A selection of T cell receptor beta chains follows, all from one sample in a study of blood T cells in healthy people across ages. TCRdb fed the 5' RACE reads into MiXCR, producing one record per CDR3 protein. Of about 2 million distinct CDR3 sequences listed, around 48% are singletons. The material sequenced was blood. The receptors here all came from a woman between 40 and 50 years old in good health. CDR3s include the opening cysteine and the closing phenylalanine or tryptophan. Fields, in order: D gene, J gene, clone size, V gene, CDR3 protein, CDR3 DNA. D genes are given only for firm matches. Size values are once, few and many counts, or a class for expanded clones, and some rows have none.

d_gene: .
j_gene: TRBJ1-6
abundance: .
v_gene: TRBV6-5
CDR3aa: CASRLRMDNSPLHF
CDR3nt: TGTGCCAGCAGACTACGGATGGATAATTCACCCCTCCACTTT

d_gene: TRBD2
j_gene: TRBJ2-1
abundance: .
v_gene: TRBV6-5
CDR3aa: CGSSYLRGGENEQFF
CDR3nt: TGTGGCAGCAGTTACCTCCGGGGGGGCGAGAATGAGCAGTTCTTC

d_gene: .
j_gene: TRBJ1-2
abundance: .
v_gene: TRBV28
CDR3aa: CASSLPGRPDNGYTF
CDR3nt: TGTGCCAGCAGTTTGCCGGGGCGTCCCGACAATGGCTACACCTTC

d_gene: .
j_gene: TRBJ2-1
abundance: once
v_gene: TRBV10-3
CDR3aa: CAISPPQRPDNEQFF
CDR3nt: TGTGCCATCAGTCCTCCACAGCGGCCGGACAATGAGCAGTTCTTC

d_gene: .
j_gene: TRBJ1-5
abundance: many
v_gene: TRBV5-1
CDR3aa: CASSLAGGVNQPQHF
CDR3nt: TGTGCCAGCAGTTTAGCAGGCGGGGTTAATCAGCCCCAGCATTTT

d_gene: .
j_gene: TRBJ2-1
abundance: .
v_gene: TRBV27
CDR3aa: CASSFYPVGSYNEQFF
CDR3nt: TGTGCCAGCAGTTTCTATCCGGTTGGCTCCTACAATGAGCAGTTCTTC

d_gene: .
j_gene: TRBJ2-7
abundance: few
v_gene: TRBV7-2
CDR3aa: CASSLMSGYYEQYF
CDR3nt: TGTGCCAGCAGCTTAATGTCAGGCTACTACGAGCAGTACTTC

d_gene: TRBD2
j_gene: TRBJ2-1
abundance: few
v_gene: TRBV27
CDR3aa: CASSLASGGAGEQFF
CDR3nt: TGTGCCAGCAGTTTGGCAAGCGGGGGGGCCGGTGAGCAGTTCTTC

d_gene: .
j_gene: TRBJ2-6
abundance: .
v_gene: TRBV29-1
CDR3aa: CSVLRAVPSSGANVLTF
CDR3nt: TGCAGCGTCCTTCGGGCAGTTCCTAGCTCTGGGGCCAACGTCCTGACTTTC

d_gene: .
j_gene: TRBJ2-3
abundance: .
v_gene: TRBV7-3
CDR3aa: CASSHTTGSDTQYF
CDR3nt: TGTGCCAGCAGCCATACTACAGGGTCAGATACGCAGTATTTT

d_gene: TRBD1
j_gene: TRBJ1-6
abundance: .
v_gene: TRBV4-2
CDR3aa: CASSQSSGRGGVSPLHF
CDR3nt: TGTGCCAGCAGCCAAAGTTCAGGCAGGGGGGGAGTTTCACCCCTCCACTTT

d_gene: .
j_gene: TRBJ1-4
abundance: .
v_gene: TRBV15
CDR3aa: CATSRDVGSEKLFF
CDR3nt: TGTGCCACCAGCAGAGATGTAGGGTCCGAAAAACTGTTTTTT

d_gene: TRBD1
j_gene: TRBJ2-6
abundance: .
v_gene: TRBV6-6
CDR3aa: CASRPGQGGTGANVLTF
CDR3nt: TGTGCCAGCAGACCGGGACAGGGAGGCACTGGGGCCAACGTCCTGACTTTC

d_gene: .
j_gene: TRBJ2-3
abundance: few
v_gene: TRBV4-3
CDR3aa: CASSRDLATDTQYF
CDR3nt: TGCGCCAGCAGTCGGGACCTAGCTACAGATACGCAGTATTTT

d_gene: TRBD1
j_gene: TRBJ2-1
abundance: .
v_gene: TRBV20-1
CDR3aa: CSARELTGARGNEQFF
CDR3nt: TGCAGTGCTAGAGAGCTGACAGGGGCGCGGGGTAATGAGCAGTTCTTC

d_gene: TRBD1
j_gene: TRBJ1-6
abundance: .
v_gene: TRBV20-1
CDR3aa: CSATARTGGNSPLHF
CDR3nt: TGCAGTGCTACCGCCCGGACAGGGGGAAATTCACCCCTCCACTTT

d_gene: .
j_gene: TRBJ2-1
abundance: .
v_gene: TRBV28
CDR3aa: CASSSPTAQNNEQFF
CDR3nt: TGTGCCAGCAGTTCGCCCACCGCACAAAACAATGAGCAGTTCTTC

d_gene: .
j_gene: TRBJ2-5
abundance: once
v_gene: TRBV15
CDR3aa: CTTSRDQGPQETQYF
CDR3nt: TGTACCACCAGCAGAGATCAAGGGCCGCAAGAGACCCAGTACTTC

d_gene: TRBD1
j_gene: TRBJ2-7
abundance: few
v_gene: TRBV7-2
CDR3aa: CASSVGSGTGLNEQYF
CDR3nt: TGTGCCAGCAGCGTAGGATCCGGGACAGGCTTGAACGAGCAGTACTTC

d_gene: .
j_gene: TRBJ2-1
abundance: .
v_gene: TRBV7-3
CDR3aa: CASSLGPGQSPYNEQFF
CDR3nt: TGTGCCAGCAGCTTGGGGCCGGGACAATCACCGTACAATGAGCAGTTCTTC

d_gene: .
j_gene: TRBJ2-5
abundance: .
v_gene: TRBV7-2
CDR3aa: CASSSYGGEETQYF
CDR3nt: TGTGCCAGCAGCTCTTACGGGGGAGAAGAGACCCAGTACTTC

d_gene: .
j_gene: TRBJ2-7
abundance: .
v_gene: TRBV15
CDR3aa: CAASRDRSSSYEQYF
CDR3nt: TGTGCCGCCAGCAGAGATCGGAGTAGCTCCTACGAGCAGTACTTC

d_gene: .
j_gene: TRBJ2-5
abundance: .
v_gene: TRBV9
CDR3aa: CASSVVGDTQETQYF
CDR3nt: TGTGCCAGCAGCGTAGTAGGAGATACACAAGAGACCCAGTACTTC

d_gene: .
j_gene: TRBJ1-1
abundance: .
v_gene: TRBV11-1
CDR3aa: CASSLRITRNTEAFF
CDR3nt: TGTGCCAGCAGTCTTCGAATAACCCGGAACACTGAAGCTTTCTTT

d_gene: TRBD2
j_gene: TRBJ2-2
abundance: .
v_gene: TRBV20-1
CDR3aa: CSARDRGTSLGELFF
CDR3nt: TGCAGTGCTAGAGATAGAGGGACTAGCCTCGGGGAGCTGTTTTTT

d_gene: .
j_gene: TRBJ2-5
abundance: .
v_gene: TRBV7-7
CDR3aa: CASSQGVGGPRETQYF
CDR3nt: TGTGCTAGCAGCCAAGGAGTGGGGGGGCCCAGAGAGACCCAGTACTTC

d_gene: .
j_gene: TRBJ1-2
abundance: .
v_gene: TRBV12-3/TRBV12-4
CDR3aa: CASKMDYGYTF
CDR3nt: TGTGCCAGCAAAATGGACTATGGCTACACCTTC

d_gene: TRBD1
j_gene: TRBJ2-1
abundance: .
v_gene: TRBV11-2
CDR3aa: CASSAGTGEDNEQFF
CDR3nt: TGTGCCAGCAGCGCCGGGACAGGGGAGGACAATGAGCAGTTCTTC

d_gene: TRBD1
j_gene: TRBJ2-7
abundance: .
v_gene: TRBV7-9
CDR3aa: CASSLPEGTGNVYEQYF
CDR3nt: TGTGCCAGCAGCTTACCGGAGGGGACAGGGAATGTTTACGAGCAGTACTTC

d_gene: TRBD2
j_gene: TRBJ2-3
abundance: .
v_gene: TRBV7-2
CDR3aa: CASSGSTSGGSGQYF
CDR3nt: TGTGCCAGCAGCGGGAGTACTAGCGGGGGTTCGGGGCAGTATTTT

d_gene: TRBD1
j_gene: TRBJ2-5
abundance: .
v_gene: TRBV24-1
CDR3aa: CATSDSGQGGAETQYF
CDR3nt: TGTGCCACCAGTGACTCGGGACAGGGGGGAGCGGAGACCCAGTACTTC

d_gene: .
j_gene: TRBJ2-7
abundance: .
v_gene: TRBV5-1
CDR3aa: CASSLGEEISYEQYF
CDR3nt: TGCGCCAGCAGCTTGGGTGAGGAAATCTCCTACGAGCAGTACTTC

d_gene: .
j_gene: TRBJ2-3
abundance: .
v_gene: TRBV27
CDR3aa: CASSFRVITDTQYF
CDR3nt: TGTGCCAGCAGTTTCAGGGTTATCACAGATACGCAGTATTTT

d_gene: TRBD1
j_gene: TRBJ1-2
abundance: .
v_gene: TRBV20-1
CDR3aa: CSAKRRDRGGGYTF
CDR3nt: TGCAGTGCTAAGCGCCGGGACAGGGGAGGAGGCTACACCTTC

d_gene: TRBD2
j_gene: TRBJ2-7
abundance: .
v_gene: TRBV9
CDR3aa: CASSVAGGGSYEQYF
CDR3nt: TGTGCCAGCAGCGTAGCGGGAGGCGGGTCCTACGAGCAGTACTTC

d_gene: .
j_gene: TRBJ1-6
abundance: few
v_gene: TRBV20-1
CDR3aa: CSASRGSNSPLHF
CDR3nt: TGCAGTGCTTCCAGGGGATCGAATTCACCCCTCCACTTT

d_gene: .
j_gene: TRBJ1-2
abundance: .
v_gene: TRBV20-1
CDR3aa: CIAGGGGSGYTF
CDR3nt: TGCATTGCTGGGGGGGGGGGTTCGGGCTACACCTTC

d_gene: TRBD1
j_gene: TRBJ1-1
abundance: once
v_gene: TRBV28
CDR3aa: CASSSGQGHTTEAFF
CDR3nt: TGTGCCAGCAGTTCAGGACAGGGGCACACCACTGAAGCTTTCTTT

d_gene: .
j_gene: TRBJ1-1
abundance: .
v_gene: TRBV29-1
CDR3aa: CSVHGKGHKNTEAFF
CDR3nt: TGCAGCGTCCACGGGAAGGGCCATAAGAACACTGAAGCTTTCTTT

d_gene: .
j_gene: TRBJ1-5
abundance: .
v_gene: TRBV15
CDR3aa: CATSSPPGGGHNQPQHF
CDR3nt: TGTGCCACCAGCAGCCCCCCCGGGGGGGGCCACAATCAGCCCCAGCATTTT

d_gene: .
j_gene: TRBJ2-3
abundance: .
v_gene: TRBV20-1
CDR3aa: CSARDSQGRTDTQYF
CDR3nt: TGCAGTGCTAGAGATAGTCAGGGTCGAACAGATACGCAGTATTTT

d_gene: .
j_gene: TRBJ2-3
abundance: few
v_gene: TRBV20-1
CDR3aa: CSAREAAGSSTQYF
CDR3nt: TGCAGTGCTAGAGAAGCAGCAGGGTCTAGTACGCAGTATTTT

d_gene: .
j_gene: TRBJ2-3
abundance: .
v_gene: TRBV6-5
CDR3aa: CASSSLYVDTQYF
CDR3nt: TGTGCCAGCAGTTCCTTATACGTAGATACGCAGTATTTT

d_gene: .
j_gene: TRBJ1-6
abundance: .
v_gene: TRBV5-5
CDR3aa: CASSLALRRSDSPLHF
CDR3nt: TGTGCCAGCAGCTTGGCCCTGCGCAGGTCGGATTCACCCCTCCACTTT

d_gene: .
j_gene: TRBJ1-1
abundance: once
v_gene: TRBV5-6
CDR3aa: CASSVGHQDEAFF
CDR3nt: TGTGCCAGCAGCGTCGGCCATCAGGATGAAGCTTTCTTT

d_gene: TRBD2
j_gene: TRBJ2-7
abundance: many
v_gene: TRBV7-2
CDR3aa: CASSRSGGPTYEQYF
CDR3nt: TGTGCCAGCAGCCGTAGCGGGGGGCCAACCTACGAGCAGTACTTC

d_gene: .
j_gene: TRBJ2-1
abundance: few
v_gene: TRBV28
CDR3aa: CASSSRGRYNEQFF
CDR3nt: TGTGCCAGCAGTTCACGAGGACGCTACAATGAGCAGTTCTTC

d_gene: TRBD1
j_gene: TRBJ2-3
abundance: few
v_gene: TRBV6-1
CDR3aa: CASTSGQDSDTQYF
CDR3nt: TGTGCCAGCACTTCGGGACAGGATTCAGATACGCAGTATTTT

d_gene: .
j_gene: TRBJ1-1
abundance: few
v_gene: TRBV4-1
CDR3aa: CASTPLGGITEAFF
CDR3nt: TGCGCCAGCACCCCTTTGGGAGGGATCACTGAAGCTTTCTTT

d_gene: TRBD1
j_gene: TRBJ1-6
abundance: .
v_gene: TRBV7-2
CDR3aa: CASSLGQGFSPLHF
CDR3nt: TGTGCCAGCAGCCTCGGACAGGGGTTCTCACCCCTCCACTTT

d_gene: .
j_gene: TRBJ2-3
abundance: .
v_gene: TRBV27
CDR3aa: CASRLGGPGADTQYF
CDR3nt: TGTGCCAGCAGATTAGGGGGGCCCGGGGCAGATACGCAGTATTTT

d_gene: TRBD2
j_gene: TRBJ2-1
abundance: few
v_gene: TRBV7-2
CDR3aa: CASSSRGSGGSYNEQFF
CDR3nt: TGTGCCAGCAGCTCCCGTGGTAGCGGGGGTTCCTACAATGAGCAGTTCTTC